This TCR beta chain was recorded in a study of T cell responses to AZD1222 COVID-19 vaccine. Findings and limits, study-wide: White British ancestry dominated among donors, who included more females, and clonal diversity was possibly underestimated. Repertoire samples came only from after the peak T cell response.

CDR1 is MNHEY, CDR2 SVGAGI, per germline. The CDR3 is 14 residues long. Deletions cut 8 bases from V and 4 bases from J, with 17 bases between. Of note for this clone: The antigen is unknown.

Sequencing used immunoSEQ multiplex PCR; TCRdb keeps in-frame clones, though not all of them. Found here are 50,000 to 70,000 clones, around 85% of them singletons; the top ten hold about 21%. This specimen consisted of peripheral blood, obtained on day 0 of MenACWY control vaccination. This receptor was identified in an adult in good health. The rearrangement uses TRBV6-5 and TRBJ1-1; D is unresolved. The CDR3 is CASWEAGAGTEAFF. The DNA for the CDR3 is TGTGCCAGCTGGGAGGCAGGCGCGGGCACTGAAGCTTTCTTT.